These 10 T cell receptor beta chains share one sample of origin, sequenced in a study of blood T cell repertoires in COVID-19. The repertoire was sequenced with immunoSEQ multiplex PCR; TCRdb's copy has only in-frame clones and lacks some. In the table there are about 300,000 clones, under 90% of which are singletons. The specimen was PBMCs or T cells enriched from blood (not recorded which). These TCRs come from a man in his thirties or forties who had recovered from COVID-19.

CDR3 in amino acids: CASSEAQQGRSPLHF. The CDR3 DNA reads as TGTGCCAGCAGTGAAGCCCAACAGGGGCGTTCACCCCTCCACTTT. The chain joins TRBV2 to TRBJ1-6; TRBD1 matches 7 bases. CDR1 and CDR2 from the germline V gene are SNHLY and FYNNEI. The V and J ends lost 0 bases and 9 bases, in that order; junction bases with no gene match: 5. The CDR3 has 15 residues.

In its sample, this clone was seen a few times. This chain joins TRBV7-9 and TRBJ1-2; tentatively, D is TRBD1 (5 bases). The CDR3 is 13 residues long. V gave up 5 bases and J gave up 4 bases, with 11 bases separating them. Germline V gives CDR1 SEHNR, CDR2 FQNEAQ (reference sequence). The CDR3 DNA is TGTGCCAGCAGCCAGGGAGGCGCCTATGGCTACACCTTC. Protein product: CASSQGGAYGYTF.

V usage is TRBV6-5 and J usage is TRBJ1-1, with 7 bases fitting TRBD1. V was pared by 6 bases and J by 5 bases, with 6 bases of the junction left unmatched. Looked up from germline, CDR1 is MNHEY and CDR2 is SVGAGI. The CDR3 loop spans 13 amino acids. The CDR3 DNA reads TGTGCCAGCAGGAGGGGGCCTCTGACTGAAGCTTTCTTT. Translated, it gives CASRRGPLTEAFF.

The V call is TRBV6-6, the J call TRBJ2-5; 7 nucleotides align to TRBD1. Germline values: CDR1 MNHNY, CDR2 SVGAGI (reference sequence). The CDR3 extends over 13 amino acids. V trimming: 7 bases; J trimming: 1 base; junction bases outside the gene matches: 3. This CDR3 reads CASKTGPQETQYF. CDR3 nucleotide sequence: TGTGCCAGCAAGACAGGGCCCCAAGAGACCCAGTACTTC.

The chain uses TRBV27 and TRBJ2-1; 7 bases are shared with TRBD2. V shed 2 bases, J shed 0 bases, and the junction held 7 bases outside the gene matches. The CDR3 is 17 amino acids. Germline V gives CDR1 MNHEY, CDR2 SMNVEV (reference sequence). The CDR3 DNA follows: TGTGCCAGCAGTTTAGTTGGCGGGAGCCCCTCCTACAATGAGCAGTTCTTC. Translation: CASSLVGGSPSYNEQFF.

J is TRBJ2-3 and V is TRBV10-2; D is ambiguous. Trimming removed 4 bases from V and 1 base from J, with 12 bases in between. Germline CDR1 is WSHSY and CDR2 is SAAADI. The CDR3 consists of 15 residues. The CDR3 spells CASSGAQARTDTQYF. The DNA for the CDR3 is TGCGCCAGCAGTGGGGCCCAGGCCCGCACAGATACGCAGTATTTT.

J is TRBJ1-6 and V is TRBV27; possibly TRBD1 for D (6 bases). Trimming took off 3 bases at V and 7 bases at J, with 10 bases between the two ends. CDR3 length equals 14 residues. CDR1 is MNHEY and CDR2 is SMNVEV in the germline V gene (reference sequence). The CDR3 protein is CASSFQGMNSPLHF. Here the CDR3 DNA reads TGTGCCAGCAGTTTTCAGGGGATGAATTCACCCCTCCACTTT.

The rearrangement uses TRBV24-1 and TRBJ2-1, with 12 bases identical to TRBD2. The CDR3 contains 16 residues. Trimming took 4 bases from V and 4 from J; bases not matched to a gene: 4. Germline V gene data show CDR1 as KGHDR and CDR2 as SFDVKD. CDR3 bases: TGTGCCACCAGTGAAGCCGGGACTAGCGGGTACAATGAGCAGTTCTTC. Translated, it gives CATSEAGTSGYNEQFF.

V gene TRBV24-1 combines with J gene TRBJ2-5; 9 bases fit TRBD1. The ends lost 2 bases at V and 1 base at J; junction bases unmatched: 4. Germline V gene data show CDR1 as KGHDR and CDR2 as SFDVKD. This CDR3 contains 16 residues. The CDR3 sequence: CATSDWTGEPQETQYF. The CDR3 DNA is TGTGCCACCAGTGATTGGACAGGGGAACCCCAAGAGACCCAGTACTTC.

Remarks on this clone: Germline is not matched at one junction end, which may reflect a read error. The CDR3 DNA reads as TGCGCCAGCAGCGCCCCCCCGGGACACGTATGCTTC. Protein product: CASSAPPGHVCF. The rearrangement uses TRBV5-1 and TRBJ2-7, with a tentative D call TRBD1 (6 bases). Looked up from germline, CDR1 is SGHRS and CDR2 is YFSETQ. This CDR3 spans 12 amino acids.